The clone carrying this T cell receptor (beta chain) appeared a few times. Its antigen is undetermined. The whole isolated RNA underwent reverse transcription, so sequencing captured expressed TCRB transcripts. The table came from immunoSEQ multiplex PCR; TCRdb's copy has only in-frame clones and leaves some out. This sample yields almost 350,000 clones, of which over 7% are seen a single time; 0.95% to 1.1% belongs to the top ten. The germline V and J ends were trimmed by 4 bases and 2 bases, with 11 bases remaining between them. This CDR3 comprises 13 residues. Per germline, CDR1 SQVTM and CDR2 ANQGSEA. The data were obtained in a study of beta chain features in type 1 diabetes. As for the study in general: No age, gender or cell yield differences were seen between patients and healthy donors. Across all samples, approximately 99 million sorted cells were examined.

Regarding the study as a whole: For Type 1 diabetes patients, all four CD4+ subsets carried TCRB CDR3s that were moderately but significantly shorter. PCR may have favored shorter templates equally in patients and controls.

CD45RO/CCR7/CD25/CD127/CD95/CD27 staining was used to isolate CD4+ naive, central memory, regulatory and stem cell-like memory cells by sorting. The sequence came from a man aged 30 to 45 with type 1 diabetes. The specimen was central memory CD4+ T cells from blood. The V gene is TRBV29-1, the J gene TRBJ1-1; D might be TRBD1 (5 bases). CDR3 in DNA: TGCAGCGTTGTAAAGGGACTAAACACTGAAGCTTTCTTT. Translated: CSVVKGLNTEAFF.